This T cell receptor (beta chain) was sequenced in a study of OX40 agonist ivuxolimab in advanced cancers. V gave up 6 bases and J gave up 7 bases; unmatched junction bases: 8. Per germline, CDR1 SNHLY and CDR2 FYNNEI. The CDR3 contains 13 residues. Clones were sequenced by immunoSEQ multiplex PCR, and TCRdb holds only the in-frame ones, with some missing. Among some 86,000 clones, over 75% were seen once, and the ten largest hold 3.5% to 4.5%. The genes are TRBV2 and TRBJ1-2; 7 nucleotides line up with TRBD1. The sequences come from CD4+ or CD8+ T cells sorted from blood, collected in a trial of the OX40 agonist ivuxolimab. The sequence was obtained from an adult with an advanced solid tumor such as melanoma, head and neck, liver or kidney cancer. The CDR3 loop reads CASRTGIFGGYTF. CDR3 bases: TGTGCCAGCAGGACAGGGATCTTTGGTGGCTACACCTTC.